This T cell receptor beta chain was profiled in a study of shared clonotypes between healthy human individuals. Looking at the study overall: Each donor's CD8 memory used one plate, CD8 naive two, each CD4 subset three.

Only Caucasian adults living in Nashville, Tennessee served as donors. Sequencing was at deep level. TCRdb's copy holds only in-frame clones and misses some; the assay was immunoSEQ multiplex PCR. The sample has 2 million to 3 million clones; 93% are singletons. Germline V gives CDR1 MGHRA, CDR2 YSYEKL. The CDR3 extends over 14 amino acids. V lost 4 bases to trimming and J lost 0 bases, with 10 bases between them. The chain uses TRBV4-1 and TRBJ2-7; D remains unclear. Sequencing was done on a sample of naive CD4+ T cells from PBMCs. Subset: CD45RA+ positively selected. The source of this sequence is a man between 18 and 35 years old in good health. Some clones in this sample may be carry-over from other donors' samples. The CDR3 DNA reads TGCGCCAGCAGCCCGGGCCCCCCCTCCTACGAGCAGTACTTC. Translating gives CASSPGPPSYEQYF.